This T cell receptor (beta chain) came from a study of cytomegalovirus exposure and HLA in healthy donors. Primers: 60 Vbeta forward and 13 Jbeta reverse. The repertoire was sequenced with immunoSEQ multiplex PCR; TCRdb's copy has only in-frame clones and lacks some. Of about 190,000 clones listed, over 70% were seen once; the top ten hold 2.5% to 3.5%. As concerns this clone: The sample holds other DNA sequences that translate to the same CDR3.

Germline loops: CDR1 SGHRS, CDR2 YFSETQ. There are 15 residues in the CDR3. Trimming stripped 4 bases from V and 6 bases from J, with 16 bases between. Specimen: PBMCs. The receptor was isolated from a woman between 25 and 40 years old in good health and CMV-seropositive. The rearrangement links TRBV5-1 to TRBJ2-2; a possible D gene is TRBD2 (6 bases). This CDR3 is CASSDSGGTAGELFF. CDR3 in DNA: TGCGCCAGCAGCGATAGTGGAGGGACGGCCGGGGAGCTGTTTTTT. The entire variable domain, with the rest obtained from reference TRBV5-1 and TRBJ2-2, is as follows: KAGVTQTPRYLIKTRGQQVTLSCSPISGHRSVSWYQQTPGQGLQFLFEYFSETQRNKGNFPGRFSGRQFSNSRSEMNVSTLELGDSALYLCASSDSGGTAGELFFGEGSRLTVL.